This TCR beta chain was captured by sequencing in a study of cytomegalovirus exposure and HLA in healthy donors. Findings and caveats of the study: Reports state that TCR beta sequences accurately predicted most subjects' HLA-A and HLA-B alleles. The classifier reportedly diagnosed cytomegalovirus status with high sensitivity and specificity.

CDR1 is SGHRS and CDR2 is YFSETQ in the germline V gene. The CDR3 covers 14 residues. V lost 5 bases and J lost 0, with 8 bases in between. This clone was observed a handful of times. Antigen specificity is unknown. In the PCR, 60 Vbeta and 13 Jbeta primers were used. Under the authors' procedure: Roughly 10 million shared chains were among approximately 87 million unique TCR beta chains counted in a later analysis. This table comes from immunoSEQ multiplex PCR, and its TCRdb copy is limited to in-frame clones, with some not included. Clone size and V and J calls were adopted from that table, with D and trimming inferred from the DNA. The sample comprises about 140,000 clones, around 72% of which are singletons, and 14% rests with the top ten.

Sequences were obtained from PBMCs. V gene TRBV5-1 combines with J gene TRBJ2-2; D is undetermined. This clonotype was sampled from a human donor in good health. As DNA, the CDR3 is TGCGCCAGCAGTGGTAGTCCGAACACCGGGGAGCTGTTTTTT. This encodes CASSGSPNTGELFF.